A single sample is the source of the 13 T cell receptor beta chains below, sequenced in a study of T-cell reconstitution after alpha-beta-depleted transplantation in children. Preparation of the TCRbeta library was carried out with unique molecular identifiers. A single record per CDR3 protein comes from TCRdb applying MiXCR to the PCR reads. Of about 200,000 distinct CDR3 sequences in the sample, approximately 8% were seen once. The specimen comprised PBMCs, mostly from graft donor cells, sampled 360 days after TCRalphabeta/CD19-depleted stem cell transplant. The receptors were sampled from a male patient between 2 and 9 years old who had a stem cell transplant for acute myeloid leukemia, so the T cells may come from the graft donor.

The chain employs TRBV6-5 and TRBJ2-3; 7 positions agree with TRBD2. CDR3 size: 16 residues. V lost 3 bases and J lost 5; bases outside the gene matches: 11. Per germline, CDR1 MNHEY and CDR2 SVGAGI. The CDR3 coding sequence is TGTGCCAGCAGTTATACCCCGACTAGCCGTGGAGATACGCAGTATTTT. This translates into CASSYTPTSRGDTQYF.

The table lists this clonotype with a few counts. The J gene is TRBJ2-3, the V gene TRBV30; D gene uncertain. This CDR3 is 14 amino acids long. The germline V and J ends were trimmed by 2 bases and 6 bases, with 15 bases remaining between them. Germline CDR1 GTSNPN, CDR2 SVGIG (reference sequence). CDR3 residues: CAWSPPLQLDTQYF. In nucleotides, the CDR3 is TGTGCCTGGAGTCCGCCATTACAGTTGGATACGCAGTATTTT.

The chain couples TRBV14 to TRBJ1-6; 7 positions agree with TRBD1. The CDR3 runs to 14 residues. V shed 3 bases and J 10 bases; nucleotides not matched to a gene: 6. CDR1 SGHDN and CDR2 FVKESK come from the germline V gene. The CDR3: CASSHQGELSPLHF. As DNA, the CDR3 is TGTGCCAGCAGCCATCAGGGGGAGTTGTCACCCCTCCACTTT.

This clonotype was detected ten times or more. This chain joins TRBV12-3 or TRBV12-4 and TRBJ2-7, with a weak D call TRBD2 (5 bases). V lost 7 bases and J lost 4, with 32 bases in between. The CDR3 loop spans 19 amino acids. The CDR3 bases are TGTGCCAGCAATACCGGGGAGTCGGAAGGTCTACTCGGGGATTACGAGCAGTACGTC. It specifies CASNTGESEGLLGDYEQYV.

This clonotype was observed many times. The rearrangement joins TRBV5-1 to TRBJ1-1, with D unclear. CDR1 SGHRS and CDR2 YFSETQ come from the germline V gene. The CDR3 has 11 residues. Trimming cost V 4 bases and J 1 base, with 2 bases left between them. The CDR3 loop reads CASSENTEAFF. The CDR3 region has the DNA TGCGCCAGCAGCGAGAACACTGAAGCTTTCTTT.

This clonotype was detected a few times. This chain links TRBV6-2 or TRBV6-3 with TRBJ2-7; 13 bases are a match to TRBD2. CDR1 is MNHEY, CDR2 SVGEGT, per germline. CDR3 length: 18 residues. The junction had 12 bases not matched to a gene; V was cut back by 4 bases and J by 3 bases. This CDR3 is CASSSTSGRAMDYYEQYF. In nucleotides, the CDR3 is TGTGCCAGCAGTTCCACTAGCGGGAGGGCCATGGACTACTACGAGCAGTACTTC.

Ten or more counts support this clonotype. This chain links TRBV5-1 with TRBJ2-5; 8 bases fit TRBD1. In germline, CDR1 is SGHRS, CDR2 YFSETQ. CDR3 size: 14 residues. The ends lost 0 bases at V and 3 bases at J; junction bases unmatched: 1. The CDR3 here is CASSLVDREETQYF. The CDR3, as DNA: TGCGCCAGCAGCTTGGTGGACAGGGAAGAGACCCAGTACTTC.

The V call is TRBV27, the J call TRBJ2-1; D is possibly TRBD2 (6 bases). Between the trimmed V and J ends, which lost 6 bases and 1 base, there was a span of 13 bases. CDR3 length: 15 residues. The germline gives CDR1 MNHEY, CDR2 SMNVEV (reference sequence). As DNA, the CDR3 is TGTGCCAGCAGCCCGATCGGGAGTTCCTACAATGAGCAGTTCTTC. Its translation is CASSPIGSSYNEQFF.

The chain is built from TRBV16 and TRBJ2-1, with D unclear. Germline V lookup: CDR1 KGHSY, CDR2 FQNENV. The V end was cut by 0 bases, the J end by 3 bases, with 0 bases between. CDR3 size: 12 residues. The CDR3 protein is CASSQSYNEQFF. CDR3 bases: TGTGCCAGCAGCCAATCCTACAATGAGCAGTTCTTC.

The chain combines TRBV7-4 with TRBJ2-7, with TRBD2 matching 9 bases. Unmatched junction bases numbered 1, after V lost 4 bases and J lost 3 bases. Germline assignment: CDR1 SGHVT and CDR2 SQSDAQ. The CDR3 is 13 amino acids. The DNA of the CDR3 is TGTGCCAGCAGCTCAGCGGGAGGCTACGAGCAGTACTTC. Translating gives CASSSAGGYEQYF. Full variable domain (rest looked up from reference TRBV7-4 and TRBJ2-7): GAGVSQSPRYKVAKRGRDVALRCDSISGHVTLYWYRQTLGQGSEVLTYSQSDAQRDKSGRPSGRFSAERPERSVSTLKIQRTEQGDSAVYLCASSSAGGYEQYFGPGTRLTVT.

CDR3 protein: CASSYWISTDTQYF. CDR3 bases: TGTGCCAGCAGCTACTGGATTAGCACAGATACGCAGTATTTT. This rearrangement joins TRBV2 to TRBJ2-3, with D unclear. The CDR3 is 14 amino acids. Germline lookup yields CDR1 SNHLY and CDR2 FYNNEI. With 6 bases removed from V and 0 bases from J, the gap between germline ends came to 10 bases.

In this sample, this clonotype turned up many times. The rearrangement uses TRBV7-2 and TRBJ2-7; D tentatively fits TRBD1 or TRBD2 (5 bases each). Germline CDR1 SGHTA, CDR2 FQGNSA. The V end was cut by 5 bases, the J end by 7 bases, with 18 bases between. The CDR3 is made up of 14 amino acids. The CDR3 DNA follows: TGTGCCAGCAGCCCGATTGGGGGTGCTAGGGAGCAGTACGTC. Protein product: CASSPIGGAREQYV.

The chain carries TRBV6-1 and TRBJ1-4; TRBD1 might be the D (5 bases). Trimming left V 6 bases short and J 7 bases short, with 15 bases between. CDR3 length: 14 amino acids. The germline V gene has CDR1 MNHNS and CDR2 SASEGT. The CDR3 nucleotides are TGTGCCAGCAGCGGGACCGGAAAGCGTGAAAAACTGTTTTTT. Amino acid sequence: CASSGTGKREKLFF.